These 27 T cell receptor beta chains came from one sample sequenced in a study of T cell repertoires in cytomegalovirus infection. Their recognized antigens are unknown. In TCRdb, the reads were re-called with MiXCR into one record per CDR3 protein. The table shows approximately 1,000,000 distinct CDR3 sequences, with approximately 30% occurring only once. The material was cultured CD8+ T cells from PBMCs, obtained from culture after CMV antigen stimulation. Every receptor here comes from a human donor in good health (CMV status not recorded). Some clones in this sample may be carry-over from other donors' samples.

This clonotype was recorded a few times. In nucleotides, the CDR3 is TGTGCCAGTGCCCAACTCCGGGGAGGGCGGGGGGCCGGGGAGCTGTTTTTT. Its protein product is CASAQLRGGRGAGELFF. This chain links TRBV19 with TRBJ2-2, with TRBD2 matching over 8 bases. Looked up from germline, CDR1 is LNHDA and CDR2 is SQIVND (reference sequence). There are 17 residues in the CDR3. The junction had 17 bases not matched to a gene; V was cut back by 8 bases and J by 6 bases.

The chain uses TRBV5-4 and TRBJ1-1; the match to TRBD1 covers 12 bases. V was pared by 3 bases and J by 5 bases, with 11 bases of the junction left unmatched. The CDR3 is 17 amino acids. Germline loops: CDR1 SGHNT, CDR2 YYREEE (reference sequence). CDR3 nucleotide sequence: TGTGCCAGCAGCTCGGCCCCGGGACAGGGGGCGCATACTGAAGCTTTCTTT. It yields the protein CASSSAPGQGAHTEAFF.

This sequence joins TRBV19 and TRBJ2-1; D is tentatively TRBD1 or TRBD2 (5 bases each). In germline, CDR1 is LNHDA, CDR2 SQIVND (reference sequence). This CDR3 has 13 residues. Trimming left V 11 bases short and J 7 bases short, with 18 bases between. The CDR3 DNA is TGTGCCGTGGGGAAGGGACCTATTAATGAGCAGTTCTTC. Encoded protein: CAVGKGPINEQFF. Complete variable domain (other parts from reference TRBV19 and TRBJ2-1): DGGITQSPKYLFRKEGQNVTLSCEQNLNHDAMYWYRQDPGQGLRLIYYSQIVNDFQKGDIAEGYSVSREKKESFPLTVTSAQKNPTAFYLCAVGKGPINEQFFGPGTRLTVL.

This clonotype was seen once. The genes are TRBV15 and TRBJ1-6; possible D gene TRBD1, 6 bases. CDR3 length: 14 amino acids. V dropped 5 bases and J dropped 7 bases, with 12 bases sitting between them. In germline, CDR1 is LNHNV, CDR2 YYDKDF (reference sequence). The CDR3 reads CATSRNRDNSPLHF. Here the CDR3 DNA reads TGTGCCACCAGCCGAAACAGGGACAATTCACCCCTCCACTTT.

Only one count was recorded for this clonotype. The chain recombines TRBV3-1 with TRBJ2-5, with a weak D call TRBD2 (5 bases). Germline CDR1 and CDR2: LGHDT and YNNKEL (reference sequence). CDR3 length equals 15 residues. V was shortened by 2 bases and J by 1 base, with 11 bases between the two germline ends. The CDR3 spells CASSQTVTTQETQYF. The CDR3 DNA reads TGTGCCAGCAGCCAAACCGTGACTACCCAAGAGACCCAGTACTTC.

This clonotype was detected ten times or more. The chain joins TRBV11-1 to TRBJ2-1; TRBD1 or TRBD2 may be the D gene (5 bases each). CDR1 SGHAT and CDR2 FQDESV come from the germline V gene (reference sequence). The CDR3 extends over 12 amino acids. The ends were cut back, 10 bases at V and 0 bases at J, with 7 bases in the middle. The CDR3 nucleotides read TGTGCCACAGGGAGCTCCTACAATGAGCAGTTCTTC. Translating gives CATGSSYNEQFF. The full variable domain, its missing parts supplied by reference TRBV11-1 and TRBJ2-1, is EAEVAQSPRYKITEKSQAVAFWCDPISGHATLYWYRQILGQGPELLVQFQDESVVDDSQLPKDRFSAERLKGVDSTLKIQPAELGDSAMYLCATGSSYNEQFFGPGTRLTVL.

The chain is built from TRBV20-1 and TRBJ1-3; D unclear. Per the germline V gene, CDR1 is DFQATT and CDR2 is SNEGSKA (reference sequence). The CDR3 runs 20 residues. Trimming cost V 0 bases and J 4 bases, with 28 bases left between them. CDR3 sequence: CSARDVARLAEGSIGNTIYF. In DNA, the CDR3 is TGCAGTGCTAGAGATGTTGCCCGTCTTGCCGAGGGATCGATCGGAAACACCATATATTTT.

This clonotype was counted between two and nine times. The chain uses TRBV27 and TRBJ1-1, with D maybe TRBD1 (6 bases). The ends were cut back, 10 bases at V and 1 base at J, with 13 bases in the middle. This CDR3 spans 13 amino acids. Germline CDR1 is MNHEY and CDR2 is SMNVEV (reference sequence). CDR3 region: CATCNRENTEAFF. The CDR3 DNA reads TGTGCCACATGTAACAGGGAGAACACTGAAGCTTTCTTT.

The V and J genes are TRBV29-1 and TRBJ2-5, with TRBD1 identical over 11 bases. Per germline, CDR1 SQVTM and CDR2 ANQGSEA. Losses at the gene ends were 6 bases for V and 5 bases for J; bases not matched to a gene: 5. The CDR3 is 13 residues long. Written as DNA, the CDR3 is TGCAGCGTGTGGACAGGGGGCTGGGAGACCCAGTACTTC. This gives the protein CSVWTGGWETQYF.

The chain combines TRBV15 with TRBJ2-1, with D hard to call. CDR1 LNHNV and CDR2 YYDKDF come from the germline V gene (reference sequence). V lost 5 bases, J lost 7 bases, and 9 bases lay in between. The length of the CDR3 is 12 residues. The CDR3 nucleotides are TGTGCCACCAGCCGGTTTGGGAATGAGCAGTTCTTC. Protein: CATSRFGNEQFF.

This clonotype was counted ten times or more. This chain joins TRBV7-8 and TRBJ1-1; no clear D. The germline V gene encodes CDR1 SGHVS and CDR2 FQNEAQ. Trimming removed 5 bases at V and 8 bases at J, with 6 bases between. CDR3 length: 10 amino acids. Here the CDR3 DNA reads TGTGCCAGCAGCCCGACGGAAGCTTTCTTT. Amino acid sequence: CASSPTEAFF.

The table lists this clonotype with a few counts. This sequence joins TRBV18 and TRBJ2-5, with D possibly called TRBD1 or TRBD2 (5 bases each). The CDR3 sequence is 17 residues long. CDR1 is KGHSH, CDR2 LQKENI, per germline. V lost 4 bases and J lost 0, with 18 bases in between. CDR3 nucleotide sequence: TGTGCCAGCTCACTCTTCTACGCCGGGACGGACCAAGAGACCCAGTACTTC. Translating it yields CASSLFYAGTDQETQYF.

The table lists this clonotype with a few counts. The chain employs TRBV7-2 and TRBJ1-2, with D possibly being TRBD1 (5 bases). The CDR3 contains 13 residues. Trimming cost V 7 bases and J 4 bases, with 13 bases left between them. Germline CDR1 reads SGHTA; CDR2 reads FQGNSA. The DNA for the CDR3 is TGTGCCAGCACCTATGACAGCTCCTATGGCTACACCTTC. Its protein is CASTYDSSYGYTF.

This clonotype was observed a handful of times. The chain carries TRBV5-6 and TRBJ2-7, with 7 bases lining up with TRBD1. Trimming took 0 bases from V and 4 from J; bases not matched to a gene: 7. This CDR3 has 15 residues. Germline values: CDR1 SGHDT, CDR2 YYEEEE. The CDR3 protein is CASSLGQGPLYEQYF. The DNA of the CDR3 is TGTGCCAGCAGCTTGGGACAGGGACCTCTTTACGAGCAGTACTTC.

This sequence joins TRBV27 and TRBJ2-1; D uncertain. The germline CDR1 and CDR2 sequences are MNHEY and SMNVEV (reference sequence). This CDR3 is built from 15 residues. V was trimmed by 2 bases and J by 4 bases, leaving 12 bases between them. The CDR3 loop reads CASSLVPTRYNEQFF. The CDR3 coding sequence is TGTGCCAGCAGTTTAGTCCCAACAAGGTACAATGAGCAGTTCTTC.

Only a few counts were recorded for this clonotype. This sequence joins TRBV4-3 and TRBJ1-1; TRBD1 matches at 9 bases. After removal of 0 bases from V and 11 bases from J, the junction contained 10 bases not matched to a gene. Germline CDR1 LGHNA, CDR2 YSLEER. This CDR3 is 15 amino acids long. The CDR3 coding sequence is TGCGCCAGCAGCCAAGATTGGATTAGGACAGGGGAGGCTTTCTTT. Translation gives CASSQDWIRTGEAFF.

V gene TRBV19 combines with J gene TRBJ1-2; D is perhaps TRBD1 (5 bases). Germline CDR1 reads LNHDA; CDR2 reads SQIVND (reference sequence). The V end was cut by 5 bases, the J end by 2 bases, with 18 bases between. The CDR3 consists of 16 residues. This CDR3 reads CASSPGMAGQNYGYTF. CDR3 nucleotide sequence: TGTGCCAGTAGTCCAGGCATGGCAGGGCAGAACTATGGCTACACCTTC. The whole variable domain, filled in from reference TRBV19 and TRBJ1-2, reads DGGITQSPKYLFRKEGQNVTLSCEQNLNHDAMYWYRQDPGQGLRLIYYSQIVNDFQKGDIAEGYSVSREKKESFPLTVTSAQKNPTAFYLCASSPGMAGQNYGYTFGSGTRLTVV.

This clonotype was counted ten times or more. This CDR3 is CASSLGLRTVSNQPQHF. The CDR3 region has the DNA TGTGCCAGCAGCTTAGGACTAAGGACAGTTAGCAATCAGCCCCAGCATTTT. The chain employs TRBV7-9 and TRBJ1-5; perhaps TRBD1 as D (6 bases). V gave up 1 base and J gave up 0 bases, with 13 bases separating them. The CDR3 covers 17 residues. Germline V lookup: CDR1 SEHNR, CDR2 FQNEAQ (reference sequence).

The chain links TRBV2 to TRBJ1-2, with D possibly matching TRBD1 (5 bases). CDR3 length: 12 amino acids. V lost 6 bases and J lost 6, with 11 bases in between. Germline lookup yields CDR1 SNHLY and CDR2 FYNNEI. The CDR3 reads CASRGVEDGYTF. The CDR3 coding sequence is TGTGCCAGCAGGGGGGTTGAGGATGGCTACACCTTC. Full variable domain (missing parts from reference TRBV2 and TRBJ1-2): EPEVTQTPSHQVTQMGQEVILRCVPISNHLYFYWYRQILGQKVEFLVSFYNNEISEKSEIFDDQFSVERPDGSNFTLKIRSTKLEDSAMYFCASRGVEDGYTFGSGTRLTVV.

The rearrangement joins TRBV7-9 to TRBJ2-2, with 8 positions matching TRBD1. In germline, CDR1 is SEHNR, CDR2 FQNEAQ (reference sequence). The length of the CDR3 is 18 residues. After removal of 5 bases from V and 0 bases from J, the junction contained 11 bases not matched to a gene. CDR3 protein: CASSVVDRDGANTGELFF. CDR3 in DNA: TGTGCCAGCAGCGTGGTGGACAGGGATGGGGCGAACACCGGGGAGCTGTTTTTT.

CDR3 residues: CSAEVRAEAGYGYTF. The CDR3 region has the DNA TGCAGCGCCGAAGTAAGAGCTGAAGCTGGCTATGGCTACACCTTC. V and J are TRBV29-1 and TRBJ1-2; D unresolved. The V gene lost 7 bases and the J gene lost 4 bases, with 22 bases spanning the gap. Germline assignment: CDR1 SQVTM and CDR2 ANQGSEA. The CDR3 extends over 15 amino acids.

At least ten counts were recorded for this clonotype. DNA for the CDR3: TGTGCCAGCAGCTCCCCAGGGGGCGTTGAGAACACTGAAGCTTTCTTT. It specifies CASSSPGGVENTEAFF. The rearrangement uses TRBV7-6 and TRBJ1-1; 8 bases match TRBD1. CDR1 and CDR2 (germline): SGHVS, FNYEAQ. The CDR3 is 16 residues long. V lost 4 bases, J lost 1 base, and 8 bases stayed unmatched.

The chain recombines TRBV7-3 with TRBJ2-1; TRBD1 might be the D (6 bases). The CDR3 contains 16 residues. Trimming cost V 1 base and J 7 bases, with 17 bases left between them. The germline CDR1 and CDR2 sequences are SGHTA and FQGTGA. The CDR3 nucleotides are TGTGCCAGCAGCTTAATTGGGCAGGGGAAGGATAATGAGCAGTTCTTC. It codes for CASSLIGQGKDNEQFF.

V and J are TRBV6-1 and TRBJ2-7, with TRBD2 as a possible D gene (6 bases). The length of the CDR3 is 16 residues. Germline CDR1 and CDR2: MNHNS and SASEGT. For the CDR3, the DNA is TGTGCCAGCAGCGAAGACGGCGGGGAACCCCTTGACGAGCAGTACGTC. Amino acids: CASSEDGGEPLDEQYV.

This clonotype showed up just a few times. CDR3 protein: CASSLPPQGYNSPLHF. The CDR3 DNA reads TGTGCCAGCAGCCTCCCCCCCCAGGGTTATAATTCACCCCTCCACTTT. This chain uses TRBV7-2 with TRBJ1-6, with a tentative D call TRBD1 (5 bases). CDR1 SGHTA and CDR2 FQGNSA come from the germline V gene. This CDR3 spans 16 amino acids. Deletions cut 5 bases from V and 4 bases from J, with 15 bases between. Full variable domain (outside the CDR3, taken from reference TRBV7-2 and TRBJ1-6): GAGVSQSPSNKVTEKGKDVELRCDPISGHTALYWYRQSLGQGLEFLIYFQGNSAPDKSGLPSDRFSAERTGGSVSTLTIQRTQQEDSAVYLCASSLPPQGYNSPLHFGNGTRLTVT.

This clonotype was seen just once. Its ends do not fully match the called genes, so a read error is possible. V gene TRBV7-6 combines with J gene TRBJ2-3, with D perhaps being TRBD1 or TRBD2 (6 bases each). CDR3 size: 16 residues. CDR1 is SGHVS, CDR2 FNYEAQ, per germline. The DNA of the CDR3 is TGTGCCAGCAGCCCCAGCTGGGGGGCTAGCATAGATACGCAGTATTTT. This translates into CASSPSWGASIDTQYF.

V usage is TRBV20-1 and J usage is TRBJ1-4, with D possibly matching TRBD1 (6 bases). The CDR3 length is 13 residues. Germline-derived CDR1 and CDR2 are DFQATT and SNEGSKA (reference sequence). Deletions cut 4 bases from V and 10 bases from J, with 16 bases between. In DNA, the CDR3 is TGCAGTGCTACCCCTCGAGGGGGGAGAAAACTGTTTTTT. The encoded protein is CSATPRGGRKLFF.